This T cell receptor (beta chain) was identified in a study of neurological immune-mediated disorders. This clonotype was counted ten times or more. No antigen is known for it. Time point of the sample: longitudinal time-point 3. With 10-nucleotide random UMIs, 5'RACE was used to make the cDNA. TCRdb used MiXCR to reprocess the 5' RACE reads, holding one entry per CDR3 protein. The sample includes tens of thousands of distinct CDR3 sequences, roughly 4.3% of them seen just once. CDR1 MNHEY and CDR2 SVGEGT come from the germline V gene. There are 15 residues in the CDR3. V shed 7 bases, J shed 3 bases, and the junction held 6 bases outside the gene matches. Study-wide results and limits: On phylogenetic grouping, the repertoires of 18 of 34 multiple sclerosis patients fell within one related-CDR3 cluster, constituting a possible signature. Across subjects, no CDR3 amino acid sequence appeared in expanded clones of more than one subject, a finding that suggested private repertoires in all groups.

The specimen was PBMCs. The chain carries TRBV6-2 or TRBV6-3 and TRBJ1-5, with 10 positions matching TRBD1. The clonotype originates from a woman aged 60-75 years with multiple sclerosis. CDR3 bases: TGTGCCAGCAAAATAGGGACAGGGGTCAATCAGCCCCAGCATTTT. As protein: CASKIGTGVNQPQHF.